This T cell receptor (beta chain) came from a study of blood T cell repertoires in COVID-19. Study at large: The origin of the acute and convalescent COVID-19 samples was the United States, Italy and Spain. PBMCs, B-cell-depleted T cells, or T cells provided the cDNA or gDNA that made up the material.

As originally analysed: Researchers report that nucleated cell counts were estimated from reference gene primer amplification. TCRdb's copy holds only in-frame clones and misses some; the assay was immunoSEQ multiplex PCR. The V and J calls and the clone size are those of that table, but D and trimming were determined from the DNA. The sample has around 300,000 clones, 70% to 90% seen once; the top ten hold approximately 10%. CDR1 and CDR2 from the germline V gene are DFQATT and SNEGSKA (reference sequence). This CDR3 has 13 residues. Between the trimmed V and J ends, which lost 3 bases and 3 bases, there was a span of 11 bases.

This chain joins TRBV20-1 and TRBJ1-1; no clear D gene. Material for sequencing was peripheral blood. This clonotype was sampled from a woman in her 70s with acute or convalescent COVID-19. CDR3 loop: CSASPGTYTEAFF. CDR3 in DNA: TGCAGTGCTAGTCCGGGTACGTACACTGAAGCTTTCTTT.